One sample yielded the 5 T cell receptor beta chains listed below, sequenced in a study of healthy donors' naive CD4 and CD8 T cells. A linear amplification protocol produced the TCR libraries from around 0.55 ug of total RNA. MiXCR was run by TCRdb on the reads, yielding one entry per CDR3 protein. This sample has 150,000 to 200,000 distinct CDR3 sequences, with 74% found just once. The specimen was naive CD4+ and CD8+ T cells sorted from blood, pooled from several donors. All receptors derive from a pool of human donors in good health; the sample pools cells from several healthy donors.

The chain is built from TRBV30 and TRBJ1-3, with D unresolved. The CDR3 has 13 residues. V was pared by 4 bases and J by 3 bases, with 10 bases between. The germline V gene encodes CDR1 GTSNPN and CDR2 SVGIG (reference sequence). CDR3 loop: CAWTWGNGNTIYF. In DNA, the CDR3 is TGTGCCTGGACGTGGGGAAATGGAAACACCATATATTTT.

This clonotype is a singleton in its sample. This sequence joins TRBV29-1 and TRBJ2-6, with 10 bases lining up with TRBD1. The V segment lost 5 bases and the J segment 0 bases; nucleotides outside the gene matches: 7. Germline lookup yields CDR1 SQVTM and CDR2 ANQGSEA. The CDR3 has 17 residues. The CDR3 nucleotides read TGCAGCGTTCGGCCCGGGACAGGGGACTCTGGGGCCAACGTCCTGACTTTC. Protein sequence: CSVRPGTGDSGANVLTF. The full variable domain, completed using reference TRBV29-1 and TRBJ2-6, is SAVISQKPSRDICQRGTSLTIQCQVDSQVTMMFWYRQQPGQSLTLIATANQGSEATYESGFVIDKFPISRPNLTFSTLTVSNMSPEDSSIYLCSVRPGTGDSGANVLTFGAGSRLTVL.

This rearrangement joins TRBV20-1 to TRBJ2-3; D gene uncertain. The V end was cut by 3 bases, the J end by 4 bases, with 2 bases between. Germline CDR1 is DFQATT and CDR2 is SNEGSKA (reference sequence). This CDR3 is built from 10 residues. CDR3 residues: CSASSDTQYF. In nucleotides, the CDR3 is TGCAGTGCTAGTTCAGATACGCAGTATTTT.

This clonotype was detected a few times. The rearrangement uses TRBV29-1 and TRBJ1-1; perhaps TRBD1 as D (5 bases). The ends were cut back, 6 bases at V and 1 base at J, with 9 bases in the middle. Germline CDR1 and CDR2: SQVTM and ANQGSEA. The CDR3 loop spans 12 amino acids. The CDR3, as DNA: TGCAGCGTGGACAAAGGGAACACTGAAGCTTTCTTT. This sequence encodes CSVDKGNTEAFF.

The chain employs TRBV11-2 and TRBJ2-1, with no clear D. Germline V lookup: CDR1 SGHAT, CDR2 FQNNGV. The ends were cut back, 0 bases at V and 0 bases at J, with 6 bases in the middle. This CDR3 comprises 15 residues. DNA for the CDR3: TGTGCCAGCAGCTTAGACCTGAGCTCCTACAATGAGCAGTTCTTC. This encodes CASSLDLSSYNEQFF.